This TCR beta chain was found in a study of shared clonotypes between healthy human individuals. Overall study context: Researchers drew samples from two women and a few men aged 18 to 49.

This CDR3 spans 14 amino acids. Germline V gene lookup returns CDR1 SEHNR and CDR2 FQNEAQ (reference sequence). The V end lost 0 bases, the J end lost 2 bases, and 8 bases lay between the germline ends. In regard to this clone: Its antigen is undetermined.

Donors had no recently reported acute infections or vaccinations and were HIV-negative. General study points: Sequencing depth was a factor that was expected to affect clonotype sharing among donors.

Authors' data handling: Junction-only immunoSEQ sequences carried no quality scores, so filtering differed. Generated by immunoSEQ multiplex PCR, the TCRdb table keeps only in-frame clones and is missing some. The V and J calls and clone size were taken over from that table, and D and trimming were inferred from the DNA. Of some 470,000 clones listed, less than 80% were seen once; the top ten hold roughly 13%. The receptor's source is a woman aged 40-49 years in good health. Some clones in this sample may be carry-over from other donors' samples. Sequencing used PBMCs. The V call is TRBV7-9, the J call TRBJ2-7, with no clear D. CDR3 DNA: TGTGCCAGCAGCTTAGCGGGCCGCACCTACGAGCAGTACTTC. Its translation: CASSLAGRTYEQYF.